Listed below are T cell receptor beta chains from one sample, sequenced in a study of T cells in Graves' hyperthyroidism and ophthalmopathy. TCRdb re-called the multiplex PCR reads with MiXCR, one entry per CDR3 protein. This table has 490,000 or so distinct CDR3 sequences, approximately 23% appearing once. Sequenced: blood. The receptors were sampled from a woman between 65 and 79 years old with Graves' ophthalmopathy. The CDR3 runs from the conserved cysteine through the conserved F or W. D genes are given only for firm matches. For some rows the clone size is stated as once, few or many, or as a class when expanded; others skip it.

v_gene	d_gene	abundance	j_gene	CDR3nt	CDR3aa
TRBV7-9	TRBD2	few	TRBJ2-1	TGTGCCAGCAGCGTGACCGGGACTAGCGGTTACAATGAGCAGTTCTTC	CASSVTGTSGYNEQFF
TRBV19	TRBD1	-	TRBJ1-5	TGTGCCAGTAGTCCTGGACAGGGGACAGGGCCCCAGCATTTT	CASSPGQGTGPQHF
TRBV13	-	many	TRBJ1-5	TGTGCCAGCAGGCCGAGTCAGCCCCAGCATTTT	CASRPSQPQHF
TRBV20-1	TRBD1	once	TRBJ2-5	TGCAGTGCTAGAGATGGGACAGCCCTGGGGGAGACCCAGTACTTC	CSARDGTALGETQYF
TRBV9	-	-	TRBJ1-2	TGTGCCAGCGGGGGGAATGGCTACACCTTC	CASGGNGYTF
TRBV20-1	TRBD2	-	TRBJ2-3	TGCAGTGCTAGAGATCGACTAGCTTGGCGGGATACGCAGTATTTT	CSARDRLAWRDTQYF
TRBV7-2	-	many	TRBJ1-5	TGTGCCAGCAGCTTAGTCGGCATGGGATGGCCCCAGCATTTT	CASSLVGMGWPQHF
TRBV18	TRBD1	few	TRBJ2-3	TGTGCCAGCTCACCACTTTTCACAGGGGAGGATACGCAGTATTTT	CASSPLFTGEDTQYF
TRBV13	TRBD1	-	TRBJ1-2	TGTGCCAGCAGCTTGAGGACAGGGCCGGGTAGCTACACCTTC	CASSLRTGPGSYTF
TRBV5-6	TRBD1	once	TRBJ1-5	TGTGCCAGCAGCTTGGCCAGGGACAGACAGCCCCAGCATTTT	CASSLARDRQPQHF
TRBV3-1	-	many	TRBJ2-1	TGTGCCAGCAGCCAAGCTGCTGAGCAGTTCTTC	CASSQAAEQFF
TRBV2	-	many	TRBJ1-5	TGTGCCAGCAGTGAGGCGGGGATCAGCAATCAGCCCCAGCATTTT	CASSEAGISNQPQHF
TRBV27	TRBD1	-	TRBJ2-2	TGTGCCAGCCGACGGGGACAGCAGAACACCGGGGAGCTGTTTTTT	CASRRGQQNTGELFF
TRBV28	-	many	TRBJ1-1	TGTGCCAGCAGTTTACCACAGACCCTAGGGGAAGCTTTCTTT	CASSLPQTLGEAFF
TRBV7-3	-	-	TRBJ2-3	TGTGCCAGCAGCTCGGGGGGCCGGGCAGATACGCAGTATTTT	CASSSGGRADTQYF
TRBV19	-	-	TRBJ2-5	TGTGCCAGTTCTCACCGGGAGATCCAAGAGACCCAGTACTTC	CASSHREIQETQYF
TRBV4-3	TRBD1	few	TRBJ1-1	TGCGCCAGCAGCCAGGCTGACAGGGGGCGGATGAACACTGAAGCTTTCTTT	CASSQADRGRMNTEAFF
TRBV7-2	-	few	TRBJ1-6	TGTGCCAGCAGCTTAGCGAGAGTTATCAATTCACCCCTCCACTTT	CASSLARVINSPLHF
TRBV6-2/TRBV6-3	TRBD2	-	TRBJ2-7	TGTGCCAGCAGGAGCCCCCGCGGGAGTCTCGAGCAGTACTTC	CASRSPRGSLEQYF
TRBV12-3/TRBV12-4	TRBD2	few	TRBJ2-2	TGTGCCAGCAGTCCTCAGACTAGCGCGAACACCGGGGAGCTGTTTTTT	CASSPQTSANTGELFF
TRBV19	TRBD1	few	TRBJ1-5	TGTGCCAGTAGTGGAGGACAGGGAGGGTATCAGCCCCAGCATTTT	CASSGGQGGYQPQHF